What follows is one T cell receptor beta chain and its context. The sample is drawn from a study of patients and donors after allogeneic stem cell transplantation. Germline CDR1 reads MGHRA; CDR2 reads YSYEKL. The CDR3 is 14 residues long. V trimming: 9 bases; J trimming: 3 bases; junction bases outside the gene matches: 8. TCRdb independently ran MiXCR on the RT-PCR reads; one entry per CDR3 protein. The repertoire holds hundreds of thousands of distinct CDR3 sequences, with 16% as singletons. The TCR originated in a human donor who was either an allogeneic HSCT recipient or a stem cell or donor lymphocyte infusion donor (not recorded which). It is not recorded whose cells these are; they may come from a transplant donor. Sequencing used blood, either unsorted or a sorted T cell fraction (not recorded which). The genes are TRBV4-1 and TRBJ2-1, with 7 bases aligning to TRBD1. CDR3 bases: TGCGCCAGTTCGAGGACAGGTTACTACAATGAGCAGTTCTTC. Translated, it gives CASSRTGYYNEQFF.